This is a list of T cell receptor beta chains from one sample in a study of somatic mutations in cytotoxic T cells in rheumatoid arthritis. TCRdb keeps only in-frame clones here, not all; method: immunoSEQ multiplex PCR. The sample lists 15,000 to 20,000 clones; about four fifths were seen once. The sequenced material came from CD8+ T cells sorted from blood. Receptor source: a woman between 50 and 59 years old in good health. CDR3s include the opening cysteine and the closing phenylalanine or tryptophan. A D gene is named only where the DNA matches it firmly. Clone size appears in some rows only: once, few, many, or a class for an expanded clone.

clone size | J gene | V gene | D gene | CDR3 protein | CDR3 DNA
- | TRBJ2-7 | TRBV7-9 | - | CASSLRGHEQYF | TGTGCCAGCAGCTTACGAGGGCACGAGCAGTACTTC
once | TRBJ1-1 | TRBV6-5 | - | CASSGGPKYTEAFF | TGTGCCAGCAGCGGAGGCCCGAAGTACACTGAAGCTTTCTTT
- | TRBJ2-7 | TRBV10-2 | - | CASSEGPHEQYF | TGCGCCAGCAGTGAGGGCCCACACGAGCAGTACTTC
- | TRBJ1-2 | TRBV4-1 | - | CASSQLSGTYGYTF | TGCGCCAGCAGCCAACTATCGGGAACCTATGGCTACACCTTC
- | TRBJ1-1 | TRBV19 | - | CASSLTENTEAFF | TGTGCCAGTAGTTTGACGGAGAACACTGAAGCTTTCTTT
once | TRBJ2-4 | TRBV7-8 | TRBD2 | CASRSAGGGLDIQYF | TGTGCCAGCAGATCCGCGGGGGGGGGTTTGGACATTCAGTACTTC
- | TRBJ2-1 | TRBV7-3 | TRBD2 | CASSSQPSGSYNEQFF | TGTGCCAGCAGTTCTCAACCTAGCGGCTCCTACAATGAGCAGTTCTTC
- | TRBJ2-2 | TRBV7-9 | - | CASSSPEGLNTGELFF | TGTGCCAGCAGCTCCCCGGAAGGGCTGAACACCGGGGAGCTGTTTTTT
once | TRBJ2-2 | TRBV27 | - | CASSVTQGGSELFF | TGTGCCAGCAGCGTGACTCAAGGGGGTTCGGAGCTGTTTTTT
- | TRBJ2-7 | TRBV4-3 | TRBD2 | CASSQDRTGGSSYEQYF | TGCGCCAGCAGCCAAGATCGGACGGGGGGGAGCTCCTACGAGCAGTACTTC